What follows is one T cell receptor beta chain and its context. These data are taken from a study of blood T cell repertoires in COVID-19. Whole-study context: From T cells, B-cell-depleted T cells, or PBMCs came the material, which was cDNA or gDNA.

Original data processing: It was from reference gene primer amplification that nucleated cell counts were estimated. Repertoires were generated with immunoSEQ multiplex PCR, while TCRdb's copy carries only in-frame clones and drops some. V and J calls and clone size follow that table, whereas D and trimming were derived from the DNA. The sample shows under 300,000 clones, roughly 90% of them seen only once. Germline V gene data show CDR1 as ENHRY and CDR2 as SYGVKD. The CDR3 runs to 14 residues. V was clipped by 6 bases and J by 5 bases, with 16 bases between them. The genes are TRBV10-3 and TRBJ1-1; D is undetermined. The receptor comes from a woman aged 60-70 years with COVID-19, enrolled during active disease. The sequenced sample consisted of peripheral blood. DNA for the CDR3: TGTGCCATCAGCCAACCCAGCGGGAGAACTGAAGCTTTCTTT. Translated: CAISQPSGRTEAFF.